This T cell receptor (beta chain) was documented in a study of blood T cell repertoires in COVID-19. Germline assignment: CDR1 MNHEY and CDR2 SVGAGI. V was trimmed by 2 bases and J by 8 bases, leaving 13 bases between them. The CDR3 is 15 residues long. The table came from immunoSEQ multiplex PCR; TCRdb's copy has only in-frame clones and leaves some out. The table shows 200,000 to 300,000 clones, with around 83% occurring only once. The chain carries TRBV6-5 and TRBJ1-6; D gene ambiguous. What was sequenced was peripheral blood. The TCR comes from an elderly woman with acute or convalescent COVID-19. CDR3 DNA: TGTGCCAGCAGTTACAGGTTTGCTCGGGATTCACCCCTCCACTTT. Protein sequence: CASSYRFARDSPLHF.